The entry that follows covers one T cell receptor beta chain sequence. The antigen remains undetermined. This CDR3 has 13 residues. Germline V gives CDR1 SNHLY, CDR2 FYNNEI. These data come from a study of blood T cells in healthy people across ages. Points from the study as a whole: Compared with aged donors, long-lived donors showed fewer expanded clones, suggesting selection.

PCR was performed a second time for 7 to 11 cycles using a sample-barcoded 5' primer and a J-beta primer mix. One entry per CDR3 protein, called by TCRdb with MiXCR from the 5' RACE reads. Found here are around 1.5 million distinct CDR3 sequences, almost 35% of them singletons; the top ten hold approximately 10%. Donors ranged from 6 to 90 years old and were healthy Caucasians in Russia. No fewer than 5.5 micrograms of total RNA were isolated from every sample. This chain uses TRBV2 with TRBJ2-4; D not certain. The J call may not be correct, given that the DNA end is closer to TRBJ2-5. Sequencing used blood. The sequence was collected from a woman in her thirties in good health. The CDR3 is CASSEPFQETQYF. The CDR3 DNA reads TGTGCCAGCAGTGAACCATTTCAAGAGACCCAGTACTTC.